One and the same sample provided the 8 T cell receptor beta chains below, sequenced in a study of blood T cells in healthy people across ages. For the second PCR, which ran for about 7 to 11 cycles, a sample-barcoded 5' primer and a J-beta primer mix were used. TCRdb processed the 5' RACE reads anew with MiXCR; each CDR3 protein has one entry. The data hold around 1,900,000 distinct CDR3 sequences, with approximately 39% observed a single time. Sequencing input: blood. The receptors here all came from a human donor in good health.

This clonotype has more than one count but fewer than ten. A clone one base away is much larger, so this may be a read error. The chain combines TRBV29-1 with TRBJ2-7; D gene unclear. The CDR3 runs to 11 residues. CDR1 SQVTM and CDR2 ANQGSEA come from the germline V gene. V shed 7 bases and J shed 6 bases, with 13 bases lying between them. For the CDR3, the DNA is TGCAGCGAGGGCTGGGGAATCGAGCAGTACTTC. Its translation is CSEGWGIEQYF.

This clonotype was counted only a few times. One junction end disagrees with the germline gene, perhaps due to a read error. The V gene is TRBV20-1, the J gene TRBJ1-2; D is possibly TRBD1 (5 bases). Germline V CDR1 and CDR2: DFQATT, SNEGSKA (reference sequence). The CDR3 runs to 14 residues. Here the CDR3 reads CSASLSGRIYGYTF. CDR3 nucleotides: TGCAGCGCTAGTCTGTCAGGGAGAATCTATGGCTACACCTTC.

This chain connects TRBV7-8 to TRBJ2-7, with 11 bases aligning to TRBD1. The J segment lost 7 bases and the V segment lost 5 bases, leaving 16 bases of the junction unmatched. Germline values: CDR1 SGHVS, CDR2 FQNEAQ. The CDR3 contains 17 residues. CDR3 amino acids: CASSPRRAGTGGREQYF. The CDR3 region has the DNA TGTGCCAGCAGCCCACGACGGGCCGGGACAGGGGGAAGGGAGCAGTACTTC.

This chain uses TRBV9 with TRBJ2-3; no reliable D call. The CDR3 length is 15 residues. Per the germline V gene, CDR1 is SGDLS and CDR2 is YYNGEE. V dropped 4 bases and J dropped 1 base, with 13 bases sitting between them. The CDR3 sequence is CASSLDTSRTDTQYF. The CDR3 nucleotides are TGTGCCAGCAGCCTTGATACTTCTCGCACAGATACGCAGTATTTT.

The chain carries TRBV7-2 and TRBJ2-4, with 7 bases identical to TRBD2. Germline values: CDR1 SGHTA, CDR2 FQGNSA. The CDR3 has 13 residues. J was trimmed by 13 bases and V by 3 bases; bases with no gene match: 9. Here the CDR3 reads CASSFKVGGEQYF. As DNA, the CDR3 is TGTGCCAGCAGCTTCAAGGTTGGGGGGGAGCAGTACTTC.

The chain recombines TRBV9 with TRBJ2-2; unclear D gene. The germline V gene has CDR1 SGDLS and CDR2 YYNGEE. CDR3 length equals 15 residues. V dropped 0 bases and J dropped 5 bases, with 11 bases sitting between them. CDR3 residues: CASSVEWVVTGELFF. CDR3 sequence (DNA): TGTGCCAGCAGCGTAGAATGGGTTGTAACCGGGGAGCTGTTTTTT.

The rearrangement joins TRBV7-9 to TRBJ1-6; the D is unclear. The V end was cut by 3 bases, the J end by 10 bases, with 13 bases between. This CDR3 region has 14 residues. CDR1 SEHNR and CDR2 FQNEAQ come from the germline V gene (reference sequence). The CDR3 region has the DNA TGTGCCAGCAGCTTCTCCCCGGAGGGATCACCCCTCCACTTT. It specifies CASSFSPEGSPLHF.

This chain uses TRBV10-3 with TRBJ2-1, with D tentatively TRBD1 (6 bases). V dropped 6 bases and J dropped 10 bases, with 16 bases sitting between them. The germline CDR1 and CDR2 sequences are ENHRY and SYGVKD. This CDR3 region has 13 residues. The CDR3 region is CAISGDTLYEQFF. DNA of the CDR3: TGTGCCATCAGCGGGGACACCCTCTACGAGCAGTTCTTC.